In its sample, the clone carrying this T cell receptor (beta chain) was seen a few times. Antigen unknown. Time point given: newly diagnosed GD, antithyroid drugs for less than 3 months. There was RNA extracted from PBMCs, and the TCR library was made from it. Trimming pared 0 bases from V and 11 bases from J, leaving 20 bases between. Per germline, CDR1 MGHRA and CDR2 YSYEKL. The CDR3 length is 16 residues. Arm-PCR of CDR3 regions and iRepertoire HTBI primers were the basis on which TCR beta libraries were built. TCRdb called the multiplex PCR reads again in MiXCR, with one record for every CDR3 protein. This sample carries 550,000 to 650,000 distinct CDR3 sequences, around 15% of them seen once, and the ten largest clones take 12%. The source of the sample is a study of regulatory T cells in long-lasting Graves disease. Overall study results and limits: Newly diagnosed disease favored TRBV20-1 and TRBJ2-1 over persistent disease.

These data were also reused for a study on T cells in Graves' hyperthyroidism and ophthalmopathy. That investigation notes: For ophthalmopathy, model prediction preceded onset by a median roughly 6.5 months.

This material consisted of peripheral blood mononuclear cells (PBMCs), taken at new diagnosis, from a patient treated with antithyroid drugs. This chain connects TRBV4-1 to TRBJ1-5; tentatively, D is TRBD1 (6 bases). This sequence was found in a man younger than 30 with Graves disease. The CDR3 DNA reads TGCGCCAGCAGCCAAGAAGGGGGGGCTCGACCAAGGGCCCAGCATTTT. Translating gives CASSQEGGARPRAQHF.